This T cell receptor (beta chain) originates from a study of a mutant IDH1 vaccine in newly diagnosed glioma. Specified time point: week 47, end of study. In the vaccine, a single dose held 300 ug of the mutant IDH1 20-mer peptide, along with topical imiquimod. Comment on this clone: The antigen is undetermined.

V shed 0 bases, J shed 3 bases, and the junction held 4 bases outside the gene matches. This CDR3 has 16 residues. Germline loops: CDR1 SGHRS, CDR2 YFSETQ. Data came from immunoSEQ multiplex PCR; TCRdb stores just in-frame clones and leaves some out. Found here are about 94,000 clones, roughly 86% of them singletons; the top ten hold over 0.7%. The sequencing here drew on PBMCs, taken from a glioma patient whose treatment included an IDH1 peptide vaccine. The receptor was derived from a woman between 45 and 60 years old with glioma. The chain is built from TRBV5-1 and TRBJ2-2; 8 bases match TRBD2. The CDR3 region has the DNA TGCGCCAGCAGCTTGGTGTATAGCGGGGACACCGGGGAGCTGTTTTTT. Amino acids: CASSLVYSGDTGELFF.